The entry that follows covers one T cell receptor beta chain sequence. The CDR3 covers 15 residues. CDR1 SGHTA and CDR2 FQGTGA come from the germline V gene. With 9 bases clipped from V and 5 bases from J, the junction kept 12 bases outside the gene matches. This record belongs to a study of CD8+CD57+ T cells in acquired aplastic anemia. Study summary: Sorted CD4+ and CD8+ cell DNA averaged roughly 3.2 ug.

Before being chosen for sequencing, patients had shown CD8+CD57+ cell expansion by flow cytometry. Both TCR beta VDJ combination and CDR3 sequence profiling were carried out. Genomic DNA was the template for this profiling. One entry per CDR3 protein results from TCRdb running MiXCR on the reads. The sample gives more than 150,000 distinct CDR3 sequences, nearly 50% of which show up once; 10% to 15% is in the top ten. The source of this sequence is a human donor with aplastic anemia. The sequenced sample consisted of sorted CD4+, CD8+, or CD8+CD57+ T cells (not recorded which) from PBMCs. The V call is TRBV7-3, the J call TRBJ1-3, with 8 bases aligning to TRBD1. CDR3 sequence reads: CASGGIGTGRNTIYF. In DNA, the CDR3 is TGTGCCAGTGGGGGGATAGGGACAGGCCGAAACACCATATATTTT.